What follows are 2 T cell receptor beta chains derived from one specimen sequenced in a study of shared clonotypes between healthy human individuals. Profiled with immunoSEQ multiplex PCR; TCRdb holds only in-frame clones, not every one. Among over 1.4 million clones listed, around 97% were seen once. Sample: naive CD4+ T cells sorted from blood. Documented subset: CD45RA+ positively selected. The origin of the receptors is a man aged 25-40 years in good health.

The chain combines TRBV7-2 with TRBJ2-1; 11 bases are a match to TRBD2. Germline CDR1 SGHTA, CDR2 FQGNSA. The CDR3 is 15 amino acids. V gave up 3 bases and J gave up 5 bases; unmatched junction bases: 3. In DNA form, the CDR3 reads TGTGCCAGCAGCTTCATAGCGGGAGGGAACAATGAGCAGTTCTTC. This translates into CASSFIAGGNNEQFF.

The V gene is TRBV30, the J gene TRBJ2-3; D not certain. The CDR3 runs 13 residues. Germline V gene lookup returns CDR1 GTSNPN and CDR2 SVGIG (reference sequence). Trimming took 2 bases from V and 6 from J, leaving 12 bases between them. The CDR3 loop reads CAWSRMTGDTQYF. CDR3 DNA sequence: TGTGCCTGGAGTCGAATGACTGGGGATACGCAGTATTTT.